This T cell receptor (beta chain) is drawn from a study of long-term antiretroviral therapy in people with HIV. Version v3.0 of the immunoSEQ assay was performed at survey level. Repertoires were generated with immunoSEQ multiplex PCR, while TCRdb's copy carries only in-frame clones and drops some. The sample lists 20,000 or so clones, just over 75% occurring once. DNA was extracted from around 0.96-9.9 million thawed cryopreserved PBMC. This clone was counted a few times. The CDR3 contains 13 residues. CDR1 GTSNPN and CDR2 SVGIG come from the germline V gene (reference sequence). V was pared by 4 bases and J by 0 bases, with 6 bases between.

V usage is TRBV30 and J usage is TRBJ1-4; no clear D gene. The sequencing used unsorted PBMCs, collected 0.5 years before starting antiretroviral therapy. The TCR comes from a woman between 50 and 59 years old with HIV. CDR3 in amino acids: CAWTGATNEKLFF. CDR3 DNA sequence: TGTGCCTGGACAGGAGCAACTAATGAAAAACTGTTTTTT.